Listed here is a single TCR beta chain. The target antigen is unknown. The length of the CDR3 is 16 residues. The V end lost 7 bases, the J end lost 9 bases, and 25 bases lay between the germline ends. From germline, CDR1 is LNHDA and CDR2 SQIVND (reference sequence). These data are taken from a study of T cell responses to AZD1222 COVID-19 vaccine. General study findings and limits: Unmutated variant regions are reportedly the target of nearly half of TCRs that are spike-specific. Repertoire sampling was restricted to post-peak T cell response timepoints. Most donors were white British, females outnumbered males, and clonal diversity was possibly underestimated.

TCRdb's copy holds only in-frame clones and misses some; the assay was immunoSEQ multiplex PCR. The sample has approximately 150,000 clones; 75% to 90% are singletons. This chain links TRBV19 with TRBJ2-1; TRBD2 might be the D (7 bases). Sequenced material: peripheral blood, taken 28 days after the second AZD1222 dose. This clonotype originated in an adult who received the AZD1222 COVID-19 vaccine. CDR3 sequence (DNA): TGTGCCAGTATGCCCGCCCTGATGGGGGGGCAAGGTGAGCAGTTCTTC. As protein: CASMPALMGGQGEQFF.